This note documents a single TCR beta chain sequence. The data belong to a study of blood T cell repertoires in COVID-19. For the study at large: Collection of acute and convalescent COVID-19 samples took place in the United States, Italy and Spain.

In the authors' methods: Quantification of nucleated cells was approximated via reference gene primer amplification. The protocol was immunoSEQ multiplex PCR, while the TCRdb copy is restricted to in-frame clones and leaves out a portion. V and J calls and clone size are copied from that table; D and trimming were computed from the DNA. The repertoire holds about 180,000 clones, with 60% to 80% as singletons. The CDR3 contains 15 residues. CDR1 is LNHNV and CDR2 is YYDKDF in the germline V gene (reference sequence). V gave up 5 bases and J gave up 4 bases, with 15 bases separating them. Symptom resolution, clearance, or two negative PCRs marked donors in Cohort 3 as recovered.

The chain carries TRBV15 and TRBJ1-3; D is ambiguous. The origin of this receptor is a woman aged 50 to 65 who had recovered from COVID-19. The specimen sequenced was PBMCs or T cells enriched from blood (not recorded which). In DNA form, the CDR3 reads TGTGCCACCAGCCCTCGCAGCGTGTCGGGAAACACCATATATTTT. Encoded protein: CATSPRSVSGNTIYF.